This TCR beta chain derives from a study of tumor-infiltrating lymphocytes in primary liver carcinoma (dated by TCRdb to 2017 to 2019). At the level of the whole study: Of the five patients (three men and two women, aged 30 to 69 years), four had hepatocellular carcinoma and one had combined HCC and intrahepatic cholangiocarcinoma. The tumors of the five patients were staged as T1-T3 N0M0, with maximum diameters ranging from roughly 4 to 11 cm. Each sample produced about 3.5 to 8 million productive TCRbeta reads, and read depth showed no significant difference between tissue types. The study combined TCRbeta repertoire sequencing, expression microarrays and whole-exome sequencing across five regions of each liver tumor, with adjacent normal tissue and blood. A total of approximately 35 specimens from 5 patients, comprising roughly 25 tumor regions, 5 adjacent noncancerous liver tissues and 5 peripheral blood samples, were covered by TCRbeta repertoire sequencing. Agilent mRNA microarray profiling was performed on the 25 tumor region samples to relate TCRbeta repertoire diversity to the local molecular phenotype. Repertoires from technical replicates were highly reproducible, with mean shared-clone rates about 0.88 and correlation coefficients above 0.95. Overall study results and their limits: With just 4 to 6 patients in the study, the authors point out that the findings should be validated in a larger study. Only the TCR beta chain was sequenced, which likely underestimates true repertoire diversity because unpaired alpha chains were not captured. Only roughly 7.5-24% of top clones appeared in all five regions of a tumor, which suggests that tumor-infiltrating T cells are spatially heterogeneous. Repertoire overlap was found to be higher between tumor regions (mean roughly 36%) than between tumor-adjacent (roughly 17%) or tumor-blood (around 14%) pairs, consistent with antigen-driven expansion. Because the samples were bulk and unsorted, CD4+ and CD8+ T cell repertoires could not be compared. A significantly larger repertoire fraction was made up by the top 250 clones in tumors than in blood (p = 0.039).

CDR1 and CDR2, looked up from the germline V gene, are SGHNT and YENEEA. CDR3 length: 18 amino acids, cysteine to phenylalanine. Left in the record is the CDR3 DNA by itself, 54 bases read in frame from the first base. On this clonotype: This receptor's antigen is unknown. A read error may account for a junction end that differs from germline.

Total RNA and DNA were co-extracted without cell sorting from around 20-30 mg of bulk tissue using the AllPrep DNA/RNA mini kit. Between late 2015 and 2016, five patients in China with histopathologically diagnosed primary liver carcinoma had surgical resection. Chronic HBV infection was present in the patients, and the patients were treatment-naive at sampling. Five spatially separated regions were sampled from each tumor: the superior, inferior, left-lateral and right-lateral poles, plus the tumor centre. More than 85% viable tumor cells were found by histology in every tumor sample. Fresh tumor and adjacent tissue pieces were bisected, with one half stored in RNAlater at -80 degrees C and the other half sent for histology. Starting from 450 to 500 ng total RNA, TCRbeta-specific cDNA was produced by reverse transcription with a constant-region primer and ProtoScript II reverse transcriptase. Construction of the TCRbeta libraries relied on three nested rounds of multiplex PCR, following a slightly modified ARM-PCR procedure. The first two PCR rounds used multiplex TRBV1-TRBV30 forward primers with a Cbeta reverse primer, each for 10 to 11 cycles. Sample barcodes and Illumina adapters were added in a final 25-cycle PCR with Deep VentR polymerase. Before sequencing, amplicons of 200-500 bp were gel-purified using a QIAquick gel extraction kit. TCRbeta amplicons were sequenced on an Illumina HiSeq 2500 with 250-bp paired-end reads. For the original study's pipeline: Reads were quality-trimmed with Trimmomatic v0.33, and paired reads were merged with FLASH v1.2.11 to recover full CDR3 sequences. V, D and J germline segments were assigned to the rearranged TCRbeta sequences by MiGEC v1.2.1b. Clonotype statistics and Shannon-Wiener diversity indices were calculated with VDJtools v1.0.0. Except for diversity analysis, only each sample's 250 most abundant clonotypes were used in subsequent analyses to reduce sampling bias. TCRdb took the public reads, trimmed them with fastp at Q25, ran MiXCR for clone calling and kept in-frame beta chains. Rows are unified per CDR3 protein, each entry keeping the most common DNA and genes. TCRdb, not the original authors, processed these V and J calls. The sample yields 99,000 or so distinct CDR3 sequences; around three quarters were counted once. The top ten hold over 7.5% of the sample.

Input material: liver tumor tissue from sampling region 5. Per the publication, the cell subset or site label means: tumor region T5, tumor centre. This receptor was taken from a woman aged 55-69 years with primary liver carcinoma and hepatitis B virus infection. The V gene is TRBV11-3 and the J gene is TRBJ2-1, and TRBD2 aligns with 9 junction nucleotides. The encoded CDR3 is CASSIRGLAGKPYNEQSF. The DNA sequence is TGTGCCAGCAGCATTAGGGGTCTAGCGGGGAAGCCCTACAATGAGCAGTCCTTC.